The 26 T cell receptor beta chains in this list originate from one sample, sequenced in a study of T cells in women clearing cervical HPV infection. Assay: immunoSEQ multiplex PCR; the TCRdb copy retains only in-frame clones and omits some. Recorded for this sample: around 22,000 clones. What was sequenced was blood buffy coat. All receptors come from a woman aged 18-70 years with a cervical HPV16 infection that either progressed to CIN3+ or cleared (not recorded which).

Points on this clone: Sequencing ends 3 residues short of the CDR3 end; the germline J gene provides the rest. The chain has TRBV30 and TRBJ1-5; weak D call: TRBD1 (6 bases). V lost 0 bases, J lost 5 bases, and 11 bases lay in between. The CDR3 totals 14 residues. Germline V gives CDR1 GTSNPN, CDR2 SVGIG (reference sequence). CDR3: CAWSVGGPDQPQHF. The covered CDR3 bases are TGTGCCTGGAGTGTGGGGGGGCCGGATCAGCCC.

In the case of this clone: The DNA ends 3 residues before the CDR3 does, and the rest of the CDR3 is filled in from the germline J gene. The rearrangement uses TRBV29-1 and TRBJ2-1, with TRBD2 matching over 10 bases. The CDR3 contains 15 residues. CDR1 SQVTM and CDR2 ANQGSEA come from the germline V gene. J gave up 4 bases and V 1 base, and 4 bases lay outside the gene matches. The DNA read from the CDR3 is TGCAGCGTTGAAGCCTCTAGCGGGAGTTACAATGAG. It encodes CSVEASSGSYNE. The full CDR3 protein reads CSVEASSGSYNEQFF.

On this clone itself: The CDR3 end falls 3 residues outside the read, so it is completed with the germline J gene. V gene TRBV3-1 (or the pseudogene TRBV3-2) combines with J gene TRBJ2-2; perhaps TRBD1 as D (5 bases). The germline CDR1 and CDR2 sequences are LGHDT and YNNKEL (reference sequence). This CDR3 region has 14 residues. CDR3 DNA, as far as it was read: TGTGCCAGCAGCCAAGACAGGGTGGGAATGCGG. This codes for CASSQDRVGMR. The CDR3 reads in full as CASSQDRVGMRLFF.

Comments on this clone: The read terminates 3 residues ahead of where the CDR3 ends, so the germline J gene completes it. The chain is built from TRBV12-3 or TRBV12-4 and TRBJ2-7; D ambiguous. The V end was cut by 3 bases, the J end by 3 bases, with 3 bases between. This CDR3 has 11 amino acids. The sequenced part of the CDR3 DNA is TGTGCCAGCAGTTTTCGCTACGAG. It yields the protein CASSFRYE. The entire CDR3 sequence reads CASSFRYEQYF.

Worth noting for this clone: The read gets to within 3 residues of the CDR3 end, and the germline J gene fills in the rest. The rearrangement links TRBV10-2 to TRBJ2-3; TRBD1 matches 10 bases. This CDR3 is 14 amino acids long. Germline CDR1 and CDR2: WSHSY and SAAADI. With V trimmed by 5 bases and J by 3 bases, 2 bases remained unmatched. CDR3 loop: CASSRGQGTDTQYF. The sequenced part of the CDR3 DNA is TGCGCCAGCAGTAGGGGACAGGGGACAGATACG.

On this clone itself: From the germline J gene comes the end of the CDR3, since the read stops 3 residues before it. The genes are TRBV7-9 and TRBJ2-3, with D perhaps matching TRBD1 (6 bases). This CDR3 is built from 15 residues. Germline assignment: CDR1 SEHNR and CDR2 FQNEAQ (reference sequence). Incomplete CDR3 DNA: TGTGCCAGCAGCCTCATGCGCGGCAGGGGAGAGACG. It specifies CASSLMRGRGET. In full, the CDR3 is CASSLMRGRGETQYF.

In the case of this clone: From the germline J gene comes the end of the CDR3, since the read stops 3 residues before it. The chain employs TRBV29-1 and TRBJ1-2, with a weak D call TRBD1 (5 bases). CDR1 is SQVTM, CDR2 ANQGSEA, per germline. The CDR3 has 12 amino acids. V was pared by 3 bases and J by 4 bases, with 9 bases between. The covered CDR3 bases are TGCAGCGTTGAGAAGGGGAGCTATGGC. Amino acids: CSVEKGSYG. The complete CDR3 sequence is CSVEKGSYGYTF.

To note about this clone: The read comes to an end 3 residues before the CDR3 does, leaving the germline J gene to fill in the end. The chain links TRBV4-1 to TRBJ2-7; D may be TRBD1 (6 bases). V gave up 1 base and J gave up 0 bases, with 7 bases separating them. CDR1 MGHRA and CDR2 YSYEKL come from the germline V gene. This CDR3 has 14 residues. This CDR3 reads CASSQGTVSYEQYF. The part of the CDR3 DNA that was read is TGCGCCAGCAGCCAAGGGACAGTCTCCTACGAG.

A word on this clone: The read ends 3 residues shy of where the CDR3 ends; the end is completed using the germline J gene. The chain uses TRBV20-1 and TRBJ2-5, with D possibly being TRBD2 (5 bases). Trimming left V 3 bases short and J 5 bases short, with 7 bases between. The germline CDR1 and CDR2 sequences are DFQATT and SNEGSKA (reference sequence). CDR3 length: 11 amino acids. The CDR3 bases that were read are TGCAGTGCTAGCGGGGAGGAGACC. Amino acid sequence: CSASGEET. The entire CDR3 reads CSASGEETQYF.

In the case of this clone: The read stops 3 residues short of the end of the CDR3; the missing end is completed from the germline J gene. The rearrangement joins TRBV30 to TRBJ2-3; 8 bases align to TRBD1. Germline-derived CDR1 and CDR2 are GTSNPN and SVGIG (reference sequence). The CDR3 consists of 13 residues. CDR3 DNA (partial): TGTGCCTGGAGCCGACAGGGGTACCAGCCG. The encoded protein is CAWSRQGYQP. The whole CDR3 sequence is CAWSRQGYQPQYF.

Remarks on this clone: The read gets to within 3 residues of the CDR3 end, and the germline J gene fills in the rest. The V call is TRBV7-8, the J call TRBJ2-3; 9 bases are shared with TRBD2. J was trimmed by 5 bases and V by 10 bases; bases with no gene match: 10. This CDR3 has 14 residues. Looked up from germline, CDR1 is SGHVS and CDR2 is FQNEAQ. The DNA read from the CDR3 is TGTGCCACCGTCTCGGGACTAGCAAAAGATACG. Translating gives CATVSGLAKDT. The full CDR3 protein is CATVSGLAKDTQYF.

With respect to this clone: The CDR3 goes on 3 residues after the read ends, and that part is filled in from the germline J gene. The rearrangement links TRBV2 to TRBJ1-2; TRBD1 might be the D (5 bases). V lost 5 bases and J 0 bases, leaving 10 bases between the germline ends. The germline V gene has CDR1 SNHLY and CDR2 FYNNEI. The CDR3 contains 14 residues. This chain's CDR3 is CASSSRETNYGYTF. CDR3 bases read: TGTGCCAGCAGTTCCAGGGAAACTAACTATGGC. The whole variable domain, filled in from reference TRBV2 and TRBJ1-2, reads EPEVTQTPSHQVTQMGQEVILRCVPISNHLYFYWYRQILGQKVEFLVSFYNNEISEKSEIFDDQFSVERPDGSNFTLKIRSTKLEDSAMYFCASSSRETNYGYTFGSGTRLTVV.

The CDR3 region is CASRRQGSPLSTEAFF. The CDR3 DNA, read in part, is TGTGCCAGCAGGAGACAGGGGTCCCCCCTGAGCACTGAA. The chain employs TRBV2 and TRBJ1-1, with TRBD1 identical over 8 bases. The read halts 3 residues ahead of the CDR3 end, with the missing end drawn from the germline J gene. Germline loops: CDR1 SNHLY, CDR2 FYNNEI. There are 16 residues in the CDR3. The J segment lost 4 bases and the V segment lost 6 bases, leaving 13 bases of the junction unmatched.

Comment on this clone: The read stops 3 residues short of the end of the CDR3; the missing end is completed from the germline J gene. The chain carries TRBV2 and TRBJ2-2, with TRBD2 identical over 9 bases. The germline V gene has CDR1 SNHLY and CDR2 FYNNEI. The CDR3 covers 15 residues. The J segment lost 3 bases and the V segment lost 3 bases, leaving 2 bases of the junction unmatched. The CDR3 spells CASSETSGYTGELFF. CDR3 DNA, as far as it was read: TGTGCCAGCAGTGAGACTAGCGGATACACCGGGGAG.

The CDR3 bases that were read are TGTGCCAGCAGGTCTCCTAGCACAGATACG. Amino acids: CASRSPSTDT. The whole CDR3 protein is CASRSPSTDTQYF. The chain is built from TRBV5-4 and TRBJ2-3, with D hard to call. Read sequence stops 3 residues before the CDR3 end, and the germline J gene provides the missing end. Trimming removed 5 bases from V and 0 bases from J, with 7 bases in between. Germline V gives CDR1 SGHNT, CDR2 YYREEE (reference sequence). The CDR3 spans 13 residues.

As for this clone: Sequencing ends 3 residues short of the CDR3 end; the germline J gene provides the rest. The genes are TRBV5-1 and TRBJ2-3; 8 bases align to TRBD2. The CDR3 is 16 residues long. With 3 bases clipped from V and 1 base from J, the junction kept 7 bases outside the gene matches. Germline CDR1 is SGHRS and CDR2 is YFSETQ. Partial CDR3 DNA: TGCGCCAGCAGCTGGCGGGGGGAAGGAGGCACAGATACG. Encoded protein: CASSWRGEGGTDT. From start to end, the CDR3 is CASSWRGEGGTDTQYF.

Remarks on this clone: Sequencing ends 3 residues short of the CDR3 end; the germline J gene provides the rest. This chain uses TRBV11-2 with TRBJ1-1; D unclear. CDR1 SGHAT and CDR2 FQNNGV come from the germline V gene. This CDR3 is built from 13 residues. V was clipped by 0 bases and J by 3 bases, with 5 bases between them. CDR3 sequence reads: CASSLDTDTEAFF. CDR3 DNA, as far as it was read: TGTGCCAGCAGCTTAGATACAGACACTGAA.

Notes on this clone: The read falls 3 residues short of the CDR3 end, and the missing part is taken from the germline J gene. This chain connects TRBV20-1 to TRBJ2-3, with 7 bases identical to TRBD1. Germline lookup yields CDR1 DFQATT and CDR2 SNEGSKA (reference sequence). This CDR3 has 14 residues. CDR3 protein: CSAPTTGSGETQYF. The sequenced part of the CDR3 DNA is TGCAGTGCTCCAACGACAGGGAGCGGAGAGACG.

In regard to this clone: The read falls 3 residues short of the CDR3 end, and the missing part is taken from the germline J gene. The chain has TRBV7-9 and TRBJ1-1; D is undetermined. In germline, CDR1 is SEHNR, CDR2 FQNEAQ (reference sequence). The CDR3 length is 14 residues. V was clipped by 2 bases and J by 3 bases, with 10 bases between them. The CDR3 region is CASSLQEGHTEAFF. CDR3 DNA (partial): TGTGCCAGCAGCTTACAGGAGGGTCACACTGAA.

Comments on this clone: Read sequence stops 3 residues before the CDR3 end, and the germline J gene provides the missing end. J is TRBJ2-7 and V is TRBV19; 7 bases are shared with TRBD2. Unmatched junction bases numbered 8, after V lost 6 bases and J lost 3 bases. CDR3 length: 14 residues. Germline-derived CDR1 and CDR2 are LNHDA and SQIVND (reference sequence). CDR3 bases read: TGTGCCAGTAGAGCGGTAGCGGGCAACTACGAG. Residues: CASRAVAGNYE. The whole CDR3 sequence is CASRAVAGNYEQYF.

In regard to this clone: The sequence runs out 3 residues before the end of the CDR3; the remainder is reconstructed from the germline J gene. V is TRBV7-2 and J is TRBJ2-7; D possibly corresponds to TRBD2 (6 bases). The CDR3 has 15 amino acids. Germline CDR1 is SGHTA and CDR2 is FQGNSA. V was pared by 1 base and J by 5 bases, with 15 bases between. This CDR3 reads CASSLGPAGYDEQYF. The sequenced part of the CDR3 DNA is TGTGCCAGCAGCTTAGGGCCCGCGGGGTACGACGAG.

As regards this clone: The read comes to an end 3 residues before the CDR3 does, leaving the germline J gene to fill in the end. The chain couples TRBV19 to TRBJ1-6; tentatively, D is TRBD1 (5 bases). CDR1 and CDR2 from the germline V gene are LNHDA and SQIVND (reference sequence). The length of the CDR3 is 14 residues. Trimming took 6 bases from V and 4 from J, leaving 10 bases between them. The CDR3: CASSMDTYNSPLHF. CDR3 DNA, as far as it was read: TGTGCCAGTAGCATGGACACTTATAATTCACCC. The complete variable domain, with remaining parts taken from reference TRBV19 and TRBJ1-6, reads DGGITQSPKYLFRKEGQNVTLSCEQNLNHDAMYWYRQDPGQGLRLIYYSQIVNDFQKGDIAEGYSVSREKKESFPLTVTSAQKNPTAFYLCASSMDTYNSPLHFGNGTRLTVT.

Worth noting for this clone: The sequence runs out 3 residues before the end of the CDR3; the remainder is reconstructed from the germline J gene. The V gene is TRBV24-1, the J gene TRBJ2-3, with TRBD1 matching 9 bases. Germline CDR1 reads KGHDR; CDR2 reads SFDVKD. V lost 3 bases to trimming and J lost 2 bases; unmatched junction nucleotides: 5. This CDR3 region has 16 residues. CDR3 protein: CATSDRTGDSTDTQYF. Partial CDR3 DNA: TGTGCCACCAGTGATCGGACAGGGGACTCCACAGATACG.

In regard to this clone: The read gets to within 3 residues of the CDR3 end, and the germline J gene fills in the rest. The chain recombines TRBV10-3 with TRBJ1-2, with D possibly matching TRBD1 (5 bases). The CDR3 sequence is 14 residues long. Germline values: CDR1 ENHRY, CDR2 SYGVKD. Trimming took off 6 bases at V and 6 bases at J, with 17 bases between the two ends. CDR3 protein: CAIRGDGGSDGYTF. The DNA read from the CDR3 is TGTGCCATCAGGGGAGACGGGGGATCAGATGGC.

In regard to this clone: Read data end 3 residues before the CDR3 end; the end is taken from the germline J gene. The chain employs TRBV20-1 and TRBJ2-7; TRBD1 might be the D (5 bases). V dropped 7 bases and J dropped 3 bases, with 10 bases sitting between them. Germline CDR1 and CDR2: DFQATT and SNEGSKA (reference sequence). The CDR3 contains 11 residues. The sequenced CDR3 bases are TGCAGTGTCCCAGGGAACTACGAG. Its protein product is CSVPGNYE. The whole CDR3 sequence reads CSVPGNYEQYF.

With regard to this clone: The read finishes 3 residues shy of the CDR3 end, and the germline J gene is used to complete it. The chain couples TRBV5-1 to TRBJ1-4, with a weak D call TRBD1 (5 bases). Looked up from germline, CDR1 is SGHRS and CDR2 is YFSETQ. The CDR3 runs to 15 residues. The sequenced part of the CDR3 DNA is TGCGCCAGCAGCTTACTAGCGGCTGGGGCCAACGTA. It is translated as CASSLLAAGANV. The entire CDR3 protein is CASSLLAAGANVLFF.